These 12 T cell receptor beta chains share one sample of origin, sequenced in a study of blood T cell repertoires in COVID-19. TCRdb's table, derived via immunoSEQ multiplex PCR, lists solely in-frame clones and lacks some. The sample lists about 93,000 clones; 75% to 90% were seen once. The sequencing input was peripheral blood. The receptors originated from an elderly woman with acute or convalescent COVID-19.

The chain couples TRBV6-5 to TRBJ2-3; 7 bases line up with TRBD2. V lost 6 bases, J lost 6 bases, and 3 bases stayed unmatched. The germline V gene has CDR1 MNHEY and CDR2 SVGAGI. The CDR3 loop spans 12 amino acids. The CDR3 region has the DNA TGTGCCAGCAGCCAGGGAGGGGATACGCAGTATTTT. Protein product: CASSQGGDTQYF.

CDR3 sequence: CASSVDSSNQPQHF. CDR3 DNA sequence: TGTGCCAGCAGTGTCGATAGTAGCAATCAGCCCCAGCATTTT. The chain recombines TRBV2 with TRBJ1-5; D is unclear. This CDR3 has 14 residues. In germline, CDR1 is SNHLY, CDR2 FYNNEI. The V end lost 4 bases, the J end lost 0 bases, and 7 bases lay between the germline ends.

The genes are TRBV9 and TRBJ1-3; D is unresolved. The V and J ends lost 4 bases and 1 base respectively, with 9 bases between them. Per the germline V gene, CDR1 is SGDLS and CDR2 is YYNGEE. The CDR3 has 14 amino acids. CDR3 sequence reads: CASSPEESGNTIYF. CDR3 in DNA: TGTGCCAGCAGCCCCGAGGAGTCTGGAAACACCATATATTTT.

The chain joins TRBV7-9 to TRBJ1-2, with unresolved D. Germline CDR1 reads SEHNR; CDR2 reads FQNEAQ (reference sequence). The ends were cut back, 5 bases at V and 4 bases at J, with 23 bases in the middle. The CDR3 is made up of 17 amino acids. CDR3 nucleotide sequence: TGTGCCAGCAGCCTCCTGACCGGGAAAGTGGGGTCCTATGGCTACACCTTC. Translating gives CASSLLTGKVGSYGYTF.

The chain links TRBV9 to TRBJ1-4; D not certain. CDR1 and CDR2 from the germline V gene are SGDLS and YYNGEE. The CDR3 is made up of 18 amino acids. The V end lost 2 bases, the J end lost 0 bases, and 17 bases lay between the germline ends. The CDR3 sequence is CASSVAGGRLATNEKLFF. CDR3 DNA sequence: TGTGCCAGCAGCGTCGCGGGTGGGAGATTAGCAACTAATGAAAAACTGTTTTTT.

The gene calls are TRBV9 and TRBJ2-3, with 7 bases identical to TRBD1. V lost 3 bases and J lost 2; bases outside the gene matches: 9. CDR3 length: 16 amino acids. Germline CDR1 SGDLS, CDR2 YYNGEE. CDR3 amino acids: CASSATGFDFTDTQYF. For the CDR3, the DNA is TGTGCCAGCAGCGCGACAGGGTTCGATTTCACAGATACGCAGTATTTT.

CDR3 nucleotides: TGTGCCAGCAGTTACGGGGCACCATACGAGCAGTACTTC. It encodes CASSYGAPYEQYF. The chain combines TRBV6-6 with TRBJ2-7; tentatively, D is TRBD1 (5 bases). Trimming took off 2 bases at V and 4 bases at J, with 9 bases between the two ends. CDR3 size: 13 residues. Germline V lookup: CDR1 MNHNY, CDR2 SVGAGI (reference sequence).

The chain combines TRBV2 with TRBJ1-1; a weak D match, TRBD1 (5 bases). Germline CDR1 SNHLY, CDR2 FYNNEI. V lost 2 bases to trimming and J lost 0 bases, with 7 bases between them. The CDR3 contains 14 residues. The CDR3 is CASSEPTVNTEAFF. As DNA, the CDR3 is TGTGCCAGCAGTGAACCGACAGTGAACACTGAAGCTTTCTTT.

This sequence joins TRBV7-6 and TRBJ2-7, with 10 positions matching TRBD2. V lost 4 bases to trimming and J lost 3 bases; unmatched junction nucleotides: 12. This CDR3 region has 17 residues. Germline V gene lookup returns CDR1 SGHVS and CDR2 FNYEAQ. The CDR3 sequence is CASSSYISAGGSYEQYF. The CDR3 nucleotides read TGTGCCAGCAGCTCTTATATCTCAGCGGGGGGGAGCTACGAGCAGTACTTC. Drawing the rest from reference TRBV7-6 and TRBJ2-7, the complete variable domain is GAGVSQSPRYKVTKRGQDVALRCDPISGHVSLYWYRQALGQGPEFLTYFNYEAQQDKSGLPNDRFSAERPEGSISTLTIQRTEQRDSAMYRCASSSYISAGGSYEQYFGPGTRLTVT.

V gene TRBV19 combines with J gene TRBJ1-2; TRBD1 might be the D (5 bases). The CDR3 is 12 residues long. The V end was cut by 7 bases, the J end by 8 bases, with 14 bases between. The germline gives CDR1 LNHDA, CDR2 SQIVND (reference sequence). CDR3 in DNA: TGTGCCAGTACCGAACGGACAAAGGGCTACACCTTC. It specifies CASTERTKGYTF.

This clone was seen just once. This rearrangement joins TRBV6-5 to TRBJ1-4; 8 bases match TRBD1. V dropped 6 bases and J dropped 8; count of bases not matched to a gene: 8. This CDR3 is built from 14 residues. The germline V gene has CDR1 MNHEY and CDR2 SVGAGI. CDR3 sequence reads: CASRKTGVSEKLFF. The CDR3 DNA sequence: TGTGCCAGCAGAAAGACAGGGGTGAGCGAAAAACTGTTTTTT.

This clone was seen only once. This chain uses TRBV11-2 with TRBJ1-4; a possible D gene is TRBD1 (6 bases). Trimming left V 1 base short and J 6 bases short, with 12 bases between. CDR1 SGHAT and CDR2 FQNNGV come from the germline V gene. This CDR3 region has 15 residues. CDR3 sequence reads: CASSLVGRGHEKLFF. DNA of the CDR3: TGTGCCAGCAGCTTAGTAGGCAGGGGCCATGAAAAACTGTTTTTT.